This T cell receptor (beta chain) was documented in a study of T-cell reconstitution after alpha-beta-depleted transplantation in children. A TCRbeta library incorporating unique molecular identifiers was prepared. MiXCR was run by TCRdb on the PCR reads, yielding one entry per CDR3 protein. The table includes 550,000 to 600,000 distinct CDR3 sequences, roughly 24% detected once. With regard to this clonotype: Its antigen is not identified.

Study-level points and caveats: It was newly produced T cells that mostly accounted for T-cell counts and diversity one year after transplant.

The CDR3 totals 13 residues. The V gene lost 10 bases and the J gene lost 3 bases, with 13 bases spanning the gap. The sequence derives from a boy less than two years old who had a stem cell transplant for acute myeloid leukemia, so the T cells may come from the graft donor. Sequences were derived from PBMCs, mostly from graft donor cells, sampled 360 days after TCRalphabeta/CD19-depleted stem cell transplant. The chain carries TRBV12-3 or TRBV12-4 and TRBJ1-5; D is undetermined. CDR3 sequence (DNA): TGTGCCAACACCTGCGCCCTCAATCAGCCCCAGCATTTT. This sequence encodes CANTCALNQPQHF.